This record concerns one TCR beta chain sequence. Time point in this sample: naive CD8 control sorted from an acute-time-point sample. Donors were people who inject drugs, followed every 3 months. Germline V lookup: CDR1 SEHNR, CDR2 FQNEAQ (reference sequence). This CDR3 contains 16 residues. This record comes from a study of CD8 T cells in acute hepatitis C reinfection. The method was immunoSEQ multiplex PCR; TCRdb's version includes in-frame clones alone and lacks a portion of them. Among about 38,000 clones, 80% to 90% were seen once, and the ten largest hold roughly 0.51%. The chain employs TRBV7-9 and TRBJ2-5; TRBD1 aligns across 11 bases. Gene TRBJ2-7 matches the end of the DNA better, so the J call may be wrong. The sequencing input was naive CD8+ T cells from PBMCs. This receptor was taken from a young man with chronic hepatitis C. Here the CDR3 reads CASSARAGQGAYEQYF. As DNA, the CDR3 is TGTGCCAGCAGCGCCAGGGCGGGACAGGGGGCCTACGAGCAGTACTTC.